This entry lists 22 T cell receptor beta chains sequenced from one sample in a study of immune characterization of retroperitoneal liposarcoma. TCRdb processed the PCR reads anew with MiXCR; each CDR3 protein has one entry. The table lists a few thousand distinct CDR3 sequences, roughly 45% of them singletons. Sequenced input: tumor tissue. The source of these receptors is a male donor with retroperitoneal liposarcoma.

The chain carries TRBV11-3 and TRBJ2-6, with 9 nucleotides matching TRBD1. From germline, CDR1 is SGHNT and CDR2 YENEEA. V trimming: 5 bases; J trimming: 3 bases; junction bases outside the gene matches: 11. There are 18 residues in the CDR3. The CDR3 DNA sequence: TGTGCCAGCAGCCCCAGGGACAGGGAAGCGATTGGGGCCAACGTCCTGACTTTC. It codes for CASSPRDREAIGANVLTF.

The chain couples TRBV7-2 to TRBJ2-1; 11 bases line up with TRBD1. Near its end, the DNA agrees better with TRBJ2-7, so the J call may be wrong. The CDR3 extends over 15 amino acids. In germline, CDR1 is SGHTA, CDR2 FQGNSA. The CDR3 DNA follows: TGTGCCAGCAGCCCGGACAGGGGGCTCCCCTACGAGCAGTACTTC. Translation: CASSPDRGLPYEQYF.

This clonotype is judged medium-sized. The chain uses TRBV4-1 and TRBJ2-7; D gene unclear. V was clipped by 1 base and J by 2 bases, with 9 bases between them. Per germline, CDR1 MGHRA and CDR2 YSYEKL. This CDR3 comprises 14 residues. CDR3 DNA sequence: TGCGCCAGCAGCCAAGGTATTTCAACCTACGAGCAGTACTTC. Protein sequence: CASSQGISTYEQYF.

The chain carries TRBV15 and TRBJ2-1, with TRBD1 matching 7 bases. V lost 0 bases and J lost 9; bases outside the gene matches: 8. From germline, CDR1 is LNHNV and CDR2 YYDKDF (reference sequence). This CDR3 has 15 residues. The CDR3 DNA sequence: TGTGCCACCAGCAGAGATCGTGAAGGGGGCAGTGAGCAGTTCTTC. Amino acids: CATSRDREGGSEQFF. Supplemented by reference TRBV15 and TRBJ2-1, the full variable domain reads DAMVIQNPRYQVTQFGKPVTLSCSQTLNHNVMYWYQQKSSQAPKLLFHYYDKDFNNEADTPDNFQSRRPNTSFCFLDIRSPGLGDTAMYLCATSRDREGGSEQFFGPGTRLTVL.

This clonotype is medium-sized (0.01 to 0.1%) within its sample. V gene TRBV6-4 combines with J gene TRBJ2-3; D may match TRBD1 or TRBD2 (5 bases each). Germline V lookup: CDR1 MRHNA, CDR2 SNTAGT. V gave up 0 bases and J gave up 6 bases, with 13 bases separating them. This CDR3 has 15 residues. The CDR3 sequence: CASSDSRGAVDTQYF. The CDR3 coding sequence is TGTGCCAGCAGTGACTCGAGGGGTGCTGTTGATACGCAGTATTTT.

This CDR3 reads CASSFGMNTEAFF. CDR3 in DNA: TGTGCCAGCAGCTTCGGTATGAACACTGAAGCTTTCTTT. The rearrangement links TRBV7-2 to TRBJ1-1; D unclear. V was shortened by 3 bases and J by 0 bases, with 5 bases between the two germline ends. The CDR3 runs to 13 residues. The germline V gene has CDR1 SGHTA and CDR2 FQGNSA.

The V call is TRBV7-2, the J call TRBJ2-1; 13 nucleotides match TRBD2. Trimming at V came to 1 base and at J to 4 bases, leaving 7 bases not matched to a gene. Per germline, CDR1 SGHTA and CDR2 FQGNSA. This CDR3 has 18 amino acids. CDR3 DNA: TGTGCCAGCAGCTTAGAAGGGGGACTAGCGGGGTTTTACAATGAGCAGTTCTTC. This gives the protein CASSLEGGLAGFYNEQFF.

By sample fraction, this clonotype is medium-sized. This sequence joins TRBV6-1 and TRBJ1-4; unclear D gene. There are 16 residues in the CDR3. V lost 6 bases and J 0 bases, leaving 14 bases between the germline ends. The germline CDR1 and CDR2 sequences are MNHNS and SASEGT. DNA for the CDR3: TGTGCCAGCAGCCCGACCGCCAGTACAACTAATGAAAAACTGTTTTTT. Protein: CASSPTASTTNEKLFF.

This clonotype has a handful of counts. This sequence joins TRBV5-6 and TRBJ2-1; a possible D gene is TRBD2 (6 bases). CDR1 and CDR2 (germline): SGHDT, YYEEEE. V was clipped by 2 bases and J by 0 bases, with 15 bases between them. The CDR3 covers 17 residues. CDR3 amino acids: CASSFIGGLSSYNEQFF. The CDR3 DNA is TGTGCCAGCAGCTTCATTGGAGGGCTGAGCTCCTACAATGAGCAGTTCTTC.

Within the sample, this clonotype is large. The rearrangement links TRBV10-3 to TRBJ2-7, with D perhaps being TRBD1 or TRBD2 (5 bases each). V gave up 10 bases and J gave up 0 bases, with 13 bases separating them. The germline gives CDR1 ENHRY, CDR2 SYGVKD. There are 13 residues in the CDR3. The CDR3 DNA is TGTGCCAGCAAGGGACGGCACTCCTACGAGCAGTACTTC. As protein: CASKGRHSYEQYF.

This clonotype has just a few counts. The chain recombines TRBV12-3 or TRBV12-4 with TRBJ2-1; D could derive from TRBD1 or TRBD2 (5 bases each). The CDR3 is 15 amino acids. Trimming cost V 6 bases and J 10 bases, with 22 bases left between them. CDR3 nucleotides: TGTGCCAGCAGGCACGAGGGGTCCCCTCCCTACGAGCAGTTCTTC. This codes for CASRHEGSPPYEQFF.

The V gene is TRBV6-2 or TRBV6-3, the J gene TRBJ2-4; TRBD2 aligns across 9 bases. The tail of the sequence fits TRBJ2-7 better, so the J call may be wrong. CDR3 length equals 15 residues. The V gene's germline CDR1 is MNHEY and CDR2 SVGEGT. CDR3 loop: CASSVELAGNYEQYF. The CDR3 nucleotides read TGTGCCAGCAGTGTTGAGCTAGCGGGGAACTACGAGCAGTACTTC.

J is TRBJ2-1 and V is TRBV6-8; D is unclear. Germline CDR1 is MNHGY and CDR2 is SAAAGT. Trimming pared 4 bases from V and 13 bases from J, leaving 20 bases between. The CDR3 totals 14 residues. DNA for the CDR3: TGTGCCAGCAGTTCCGGCCAAAAGAGCCTCATTCAGTTCTTC. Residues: CASSSGQKSLIQFF.

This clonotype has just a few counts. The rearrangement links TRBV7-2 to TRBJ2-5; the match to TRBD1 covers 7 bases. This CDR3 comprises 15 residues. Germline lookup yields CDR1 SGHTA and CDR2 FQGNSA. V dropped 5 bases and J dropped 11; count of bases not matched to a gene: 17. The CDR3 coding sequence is TGTGCCAGCAGCCCATCCGGGACCAGGGGGAATGAGCAGTACTTC. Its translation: CASSPSGTRGNEQYF.

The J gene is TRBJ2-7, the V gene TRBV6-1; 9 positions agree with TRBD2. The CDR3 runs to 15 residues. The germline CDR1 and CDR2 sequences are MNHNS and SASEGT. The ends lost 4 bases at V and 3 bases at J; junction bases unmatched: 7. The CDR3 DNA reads TGTGCCAGCAGTGTTGAGCTAGCGGGGAACTACGAGCAGTACGTC. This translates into CASSVELAGNYEQYV.

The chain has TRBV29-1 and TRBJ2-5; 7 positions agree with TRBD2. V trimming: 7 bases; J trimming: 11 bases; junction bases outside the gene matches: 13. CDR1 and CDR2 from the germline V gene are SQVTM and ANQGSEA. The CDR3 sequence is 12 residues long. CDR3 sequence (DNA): TGCAGCGCCCTAAGGGACTACAATGAGCAGTACTTC. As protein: CSALRDYNEQYF.

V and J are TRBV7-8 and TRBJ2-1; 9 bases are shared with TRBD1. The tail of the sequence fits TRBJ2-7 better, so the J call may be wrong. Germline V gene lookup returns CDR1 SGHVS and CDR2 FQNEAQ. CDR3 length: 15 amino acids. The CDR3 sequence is CASSHRGLSYNEQYF. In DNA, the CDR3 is TGTGCCAGCAGCCACAGGGGGCTTTCCTACAATGAGCAGTACTTC.

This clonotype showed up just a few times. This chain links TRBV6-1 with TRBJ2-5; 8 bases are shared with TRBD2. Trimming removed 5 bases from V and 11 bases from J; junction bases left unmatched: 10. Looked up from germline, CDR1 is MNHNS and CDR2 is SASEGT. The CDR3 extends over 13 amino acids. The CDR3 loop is CASSYERETEQYF. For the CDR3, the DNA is TGTGCCAGCAGTTACGAGCGGGAGACTGAGCAGTACTTC.

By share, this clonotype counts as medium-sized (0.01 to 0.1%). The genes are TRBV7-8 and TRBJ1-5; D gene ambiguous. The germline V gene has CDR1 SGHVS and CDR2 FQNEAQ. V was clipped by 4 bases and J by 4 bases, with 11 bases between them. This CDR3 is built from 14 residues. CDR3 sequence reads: CASSSSSGNQPQHF. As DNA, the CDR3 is TGTGCCAGCAGCTCCTCGTCCGGGAATCAGCCCCAGCATTTT.

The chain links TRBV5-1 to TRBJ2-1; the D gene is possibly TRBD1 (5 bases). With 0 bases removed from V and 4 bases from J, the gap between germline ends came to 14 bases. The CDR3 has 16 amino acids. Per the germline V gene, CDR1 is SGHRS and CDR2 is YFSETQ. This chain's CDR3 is CASSLDLGRWYNEQFF. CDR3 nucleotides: TGCGCCAGCAGCTTGGATCTGGGGCGATGGTACAATGAGCAGTTCTTC.

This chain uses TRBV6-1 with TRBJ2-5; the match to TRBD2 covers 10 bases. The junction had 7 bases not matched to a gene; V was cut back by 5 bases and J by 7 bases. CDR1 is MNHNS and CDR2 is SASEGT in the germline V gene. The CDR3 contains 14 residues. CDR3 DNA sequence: TGTGCCAGCAGTTCTAGCGGGAGAGAGGGGACCCAGTACTTC. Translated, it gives CASSSSGREGTQYF.

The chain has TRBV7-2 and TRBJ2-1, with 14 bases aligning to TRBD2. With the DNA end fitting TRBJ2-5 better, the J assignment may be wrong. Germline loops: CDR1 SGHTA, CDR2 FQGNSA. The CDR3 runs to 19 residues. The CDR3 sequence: CASSLPGTSGSSTEETQYF. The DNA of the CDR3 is TGTGCCAGCAGCTTACCCGGGACTAGCGGGAGCTCTACGGAAGAGACCCAGTACTTC.